The clone carrying this TCR beta chain came up a few times. Authors' analysis steps: Quantification of nucleated cells was approximated via reference gene primer amplification. Clones were sequenced by immunoSEQ multiplex PCR, and TCRdb holds only the in-frame ones, with some missing. That table furnishes V, J and clone size, whereas the DNA furnished D and trimming. The data hold about 69,000 clones, with about four fifths observed a single time. The V segment lost 6 bases and the J segment 3 bases; nucleotides outside the gene matches: 14. Germline V CDR1 and CDR2: MDHEN, SYDVKM. There are 18 residues in the CDR3. The record originates from a study of blood T cell repertoires in COVID-19.

The sequence was collected from a human donor in a cohort sampled during active COVID-19. The chain joins TRBV28 to TRBJ1-4; 9 bases are shared with TRBD1. Sequencing was performed on peripheral blood. The CDR3 is CASSPTGTGLSPNEKLFF. The CDR3 DNA follows: TGTGCCAGCAGCCCCACGGGGACAGGGCTATCTCCTAATGAAAAACTGTTTTTT.